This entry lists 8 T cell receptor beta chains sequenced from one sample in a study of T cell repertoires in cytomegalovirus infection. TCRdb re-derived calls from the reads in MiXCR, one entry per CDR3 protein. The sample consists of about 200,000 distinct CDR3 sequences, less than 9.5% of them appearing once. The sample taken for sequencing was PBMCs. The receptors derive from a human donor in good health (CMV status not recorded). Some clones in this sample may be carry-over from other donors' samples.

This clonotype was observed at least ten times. Here the CDR3 reads CASSSPLHNTEAFF. The CDR3 DNA follows: TGTGCCAGCAGCTCCCCTTTGCACAACACTGAAGCTTTCTTT. The rearrangement uses TRBV7-9 and TRBJ1-1; D remains ambiguous. Germline loops: CDR1 SEHNR, CDR2 FQNEAQ (reference sequence). Trimming removed 4 bases from V and 2 bases from J, with 11 bases in between. This CDR3 is built from 14 residues.

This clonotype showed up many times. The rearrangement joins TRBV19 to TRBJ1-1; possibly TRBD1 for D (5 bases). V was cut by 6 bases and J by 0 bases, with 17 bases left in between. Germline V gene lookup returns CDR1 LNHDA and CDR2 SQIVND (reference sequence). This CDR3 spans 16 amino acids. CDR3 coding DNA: TGTGCCAGTAGACCCGTCTTAGGACACATGAACACTGAAGCTTTCTTT. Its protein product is CASRPVLGHMNTEAFF.

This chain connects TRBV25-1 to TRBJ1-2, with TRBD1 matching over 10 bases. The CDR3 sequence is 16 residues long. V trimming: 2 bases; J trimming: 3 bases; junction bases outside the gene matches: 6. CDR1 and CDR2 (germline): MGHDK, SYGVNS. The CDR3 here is CASSEARQGAYYGYTF. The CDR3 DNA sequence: TGTGCCAGCAGTGAAGCCCGACAGGGGGCTTACTATGGCTACACCTTC.

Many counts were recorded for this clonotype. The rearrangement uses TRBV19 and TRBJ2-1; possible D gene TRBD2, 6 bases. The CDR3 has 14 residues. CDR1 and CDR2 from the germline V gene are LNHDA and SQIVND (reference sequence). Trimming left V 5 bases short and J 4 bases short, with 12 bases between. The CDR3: CASSPWAGYNEQFF. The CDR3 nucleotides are TGTGCCAGTAGTCCTTGGGCGGGGTACAATGAGCAGTTCTTC.

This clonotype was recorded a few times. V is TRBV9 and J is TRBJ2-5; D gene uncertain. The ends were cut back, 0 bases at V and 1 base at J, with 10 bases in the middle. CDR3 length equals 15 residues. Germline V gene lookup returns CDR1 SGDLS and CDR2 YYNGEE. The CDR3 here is CASSVASASQETQYF. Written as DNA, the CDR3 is TGTGCCAGCAGCGTAGCCTCGGCGAGCCAAGAGACCCAGTACTTC.

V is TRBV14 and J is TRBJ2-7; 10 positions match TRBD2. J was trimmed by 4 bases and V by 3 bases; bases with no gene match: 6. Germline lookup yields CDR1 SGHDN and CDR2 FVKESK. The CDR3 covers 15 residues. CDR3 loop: CASSQSSGSWYEQYF. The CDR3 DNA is TGTGCCAGCAGCCAGTCTAGCGGGAGTTGGTACGAGCAGTACTTC.

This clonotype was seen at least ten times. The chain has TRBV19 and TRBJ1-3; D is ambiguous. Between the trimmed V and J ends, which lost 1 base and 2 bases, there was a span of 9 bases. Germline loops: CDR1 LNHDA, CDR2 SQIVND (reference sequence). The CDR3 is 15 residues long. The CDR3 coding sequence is TGTGCCAGTAGTATAGCGCGGCGAGCTGGAAACACCATATATTTT. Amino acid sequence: CASSIARRAGNTIYF.

CDR3 region: CASSATRGSVDQPQHF. Here the CDR3 DNA reads TGTGCCAGCAGTGCCACTCGAGGGTCGGTCGATCAGCCCCAGCATTTT. The rearrangement joins TRBV28 to TRBJ1-5; D unclear. The CDR3 is 16 residues long. From germline, CDR1 is MDHEN and CDR2 SYDVKM. Trimming pared 5 bases from V and 5 bases from J, leaving 19 bases between.